The T cell receptor (beta chain) under discussion was sequenced for a study of neoadjuvant anti-PD-1 for oral cavity cancer. The wider study: Nivolumab at 3 mg/kg was mostly given biweekly, three to four doses, pre-surgery. Around day 43, patients without progression received a fourth nivolumab dose before surgery.

Findings and limits, study-wide: Higher pretreatment blood Treg/Th17 ratios correlated with higher pretreatment blood and lower post-treatment tumor TCRbeta clonality.

Described time point: after neoadjuvant nivolumab, at surgical resection. Most PBMC samples had 480 ng input DNA in six replicates. Repertoires were generated with immunoSEQ multiplex PCR, while TCRdb's copy carries only in-frame clones and drops some. This table holds about 68,000 clones, roughly 84% found once. V lost 6 bases, J lost 1 base, and 11 bases lay in between. The germline V gene encodes CDR1 SNHLY and CDR2 FYNNEI. The CDR3 extends over 14 amino acids. As regards this clone: Antigen unknown.

This receptor was identified in a person aged 35-79 years with oral cavity squamous cell carcinoma. Sequences were derived from PBMCs, sampled after nivolumab (anti-PD-1) treatment. The chain carries TRBV2 and TRBJ2-3, with D perhaps matching TRBD1 or TRBD2 (5 bases each). CDR3: CASRPWDRTDTQYF. The CDR3 bases are TGTGCCAGCAGGCCCTGGGACCGCACAGATACGCAGTATTTT.